Below are 17 T cell receptor beta chains sequenced from a single sample in a study of T cell repertoires in cytomegalovirus infection. TCRdb reprocessed the reads with MiXCR, giving one entry per CDR3 protein. Here the sample spans 75,000 to 100,000 distinct CDR3 sequences, around half being singletons. Their specific antigens are unknown. Specimen: CD8+ T cells from cultured PBMCs, collected from culture after CMV antigen stimulation. The receptors shown here come from a human donor in good health (CMV status not recorded). Some clones in this sample may be carry-over from other donors' samples.

The chain uses TRBV7-2 and TRBJ1-2; 10 bases map to TRBD1. CDR3 length: 14 residues. From germline, CDR1 is SGHTA and CDR2 FQGNSA. With V trimmed by 3 bases and J by 5 bases, 3 bases remained unmatched. The DNA of the CDR3 is TGTGCCAGCAGCTTCGGACAGGGGGAGTATGGCTACACCTTC. It yields the protein CASSFGQGEYGYTF.

This clonotype showed up just a few times. The rearrangement uses TRBV12-5 and TRBJ1-4, with D unresolved. The germline V gene encodes CDR1 LGHNT and CDR2 FRNRAP. With 2 bases removed from V and 4 bases from J, the gap between germline ends came to 11 bases. This CDR3 has 15 residues. The CDR3 loop reads CASGLTAGGNEKLFF. The CDR3 nucleotides read TGTGCTAGTGGTTTGACGGCAGGAGGTAATGAAAAACTGTTTTTT.

This clonotype was picked up a small number of times. CDR3 amino acids: CASNHGGDRVLGETQYF. The CDR3 DNA follows: TGTGCCAGCAATCACGGAGGAGACAGGGTGTTGGGAGAGACCCAGTACTTC. V and J are TRBV25-1 and TRBJ2-5, with 7 bases lining up with TRBD1. Germline values: CDR1 MGHDK, CDR2 SYGVNS. Germline trimming cut 7 bases from V and 4 bases from J; bases unmatched to any gene: 18. The CDR3 consists of 17 residues.

With regard to this clonotype: It may be a read error: a sequence one base away is much more abundant. The CDR3 carries no conserved terminal phenylalanine or tryptophan, so it likely arises from a read error. This chain connects TRBV7-2 to TRBJ2-7, with D tentatively TRBD2 (5 bases). This CDR3 spans 16 amino acids. V was shortened by 1 base and J by 0 bases, with 13 bases between the two germline ends. Germline V gene data show CDR1 as SGHTA and CDR2 as FQGNSA. DNA of the CDR3: TGTGCCAGCAGCTTAGGGTTCCGGGGTAACTCCTACGAGCAGTACTTA. Translation gives CASSLGFRGNSYEQYL.

This clonotype was recorded a few times. V is TRBV12-3 or TRBV12-4 and J is TRBJ1-1, with D unclear. V lost 7 bases and J lost 0, with 15 bases in between. This CDR3 has 15 residues. DNA for the CDR3: TGTGCCAGCACTGACCCCAACACAGTGAACACTGAAGCTTTCTTT. Translating it yields CASTDPNTVNTEAFF.

CDR3 sequence: CASSASTGAGANVLTF. In nucleotides, the CDR3 is TGTGCCAGCAGCGCTTCGACAGGCGCTGGGGCCAACGTCCTGACTTTC. The chain carries TRBV5-5 and TRBJ2-6, with a weak D call TRBD1 (6 bases). CDR1 is SGHKS and CDR2 is YYEKEE in the germline V gene (reference sequence). Trimming stripped 4 bases from V and 2 bases from J, with 13 bases between. The CDR3 is 16 amino acids.

This clonotype was counted only a few times. The chain combines TRBV7-4 with TRBJ1-1; no firm D call. The CDR3 sequence is 13 residues long. Between the trimmed V and J ends, which lost 5 bases and 7 bases, there was a span of 14 bases. Germline CDR1 reads SGHVT; CDR2 reads SQSDAQ. Here the CDR3 reads CASSHGSSFEAFF. The CDR3 DNA reads TGTGCCAGCAGCCACGGGTCCAGCTTTGAAGCTTTCTTT.

V gene TRBV11-2 combines with J gene TRBJ2-7, with a possible D match to TRBD1 (6 bases). Trimming took off 1 base at V and 3 bases at J, with 10 bases between the two ends. Germline CDR1 is SGHAT and CDR2 is FQNNGV. The CDR3 is made up of 14 amino acids. In DNA, the CDR3 is TGTGCCAGCAGCTTAGGACGGGACAACTACGAGCAGTACTTC. Amino acids: CASSLGRDNYEQYF.

A few counts support this clonotype. The rearrangement uses TRBV27 and TRBJ2-6; no firm D call. Trimming removed 5 bases at V and 0 bases at J, with 8 bases between. This CDR3 spans 15 amino acids. CDR1 MNHEY and CDR2 SMNVEV come from the germline V gene (reference sequence). DNA for the CDR3: TGTGCCAGCAGTCCTTCGATCTCTGGGGCCAACGTCCTGACTTTC. It encodes CASSPSISGANVLTF.

The chain recombines TRBV7-9 with TRBJ1-6; tentative D call: TRBD1 (6 bases). The CDR3 runs 15 residues. Trimming cost V 3 bases and J 9 bases, with 15 bases left between them. Germline V CDR1 and CDR2: SEHNR, FQNEAQ (reference sequence). CDR3 in amino acids: CASSLGRGRSSPLHF. The DNA for the CDR3 is TGTGCCAGCAGCTTGGGCAGGGGCCGTAGTTCACCCCTCCACTTT.

Only a few counts were recorded for this clonotype. J is TRBJ2-4 and V is TRBV20-1; TRBD1 matches at 8 bases. V dropped 3 bases and J dropped 1; count of bases not matched to a gene: 8. This CDR3 comprises 16 residues. The germline gives CDR1 DFQATT, CDR2 SNEGSKA (reference sequence). The chain's CDR3 is CSARAGGEGAKNIQYF. CDR3 sequence (DNA): TGCAGTGCTAGGGCAGGGGGCGAGGGGGCCAAAAACATTCAGTACTTC.

This clonotype came up many times. CDR3 sequence reads: CASTSNYNEQFF. DNA of the CDR3: TGTGCCAGCACCTCCAATTACAATGAGCAGTTCTTC. The chain carries TRBV11-2 and TRBJ2-1; D unclear. V was clipped by 7 bases and J by 4 bases, with 8 bases between them. The CDR3 has 12 residues. Per germline, CDR1 SGHAT and CDR2 FQNNGV.

The rearrangement joins TRBV12-3 or TRBV12-4 to TRBJ2-1; 7 bases are a match to TRBD2. Unmatched junction bases numbered 9, after V lost 3 bases and J lost 10 bases. The CDR3 extends over 14 amino acids. This CDR3 reads CASSFWEGLREQFF. For the CDR3, the DNA is TGTGCCAGCAGTTTCTGGGAGGGCCTTAGGGAGCAGTTCTTC.

V and J are TRBV27 and TRBJ2-3; 8 positions match TRBD1. The CDR3 loop spans 15 amino acids. From germline, CDR1 is MNHEY and CDR2 SMNVEV (reference sequence). J was trimmed by 3 bases and V by 5 bases; bases with no gene match: 7. CDR3 DNA: TGTGCCAGCAGTCCTTGGACAGGGCCAACAGATACGCAGTATTTT. Protein product: CASSPWTGPTDTQYF.

The rearrangement links TRBV7-9 to TRBJ1-5, with D tentatively TRBD1 (5 bases). Germline V gene data show CDR1 as SEHNR and CDR2 as FQNEAQ (reference sequence). CDR3 size: 14 residues. Between the trimmed V and J ends, which lost 5 bases and 8 bases, there was a span of 16 bases. CDR3: CASSAGWGLEPQHF. The CDR3 nucleotides read TGTGCCAGCAGCGCAGGATGGGGACTGGAGCCCCAGCATTTT.

The gene calls are TRBV7-9 and TRBJ2-3; 8 bases fit TRBD2. J lost 2 bases, V lost 3 bases, and 7 bases had no gene match. CDR3 length: 16 amino acids. Germline V gene sequence: CDR1 SEHNR, CDR2 FQNEAQ (reference sequence). The chain's CDR3 is CASSFLAGLDTDTQYF. The DNA for the CDR3 is TGTGCCAGCAGCTTTCTTGCGGGACTAGACACAGATACGCAGTATTTT.

This clonotype has at least ten counts. The chain carries TRBV7-2 and TRBJ1-1; D may be TRBD1 (5 bases). The CDR3 extends over 15 amino acids. Germline CDR1 reads SGHTA; CDR2 reads FQGNSA. V was clipped by 5 bases and J by 1 base, with 14 bases between them. The chain's CDR3 is CASSTGTGGNTEAFF. For the CDR3, the DNA is TGTGCCAGCAGCACCGGGACGGGGGGGAACACTGAAGCTTTCTTT.